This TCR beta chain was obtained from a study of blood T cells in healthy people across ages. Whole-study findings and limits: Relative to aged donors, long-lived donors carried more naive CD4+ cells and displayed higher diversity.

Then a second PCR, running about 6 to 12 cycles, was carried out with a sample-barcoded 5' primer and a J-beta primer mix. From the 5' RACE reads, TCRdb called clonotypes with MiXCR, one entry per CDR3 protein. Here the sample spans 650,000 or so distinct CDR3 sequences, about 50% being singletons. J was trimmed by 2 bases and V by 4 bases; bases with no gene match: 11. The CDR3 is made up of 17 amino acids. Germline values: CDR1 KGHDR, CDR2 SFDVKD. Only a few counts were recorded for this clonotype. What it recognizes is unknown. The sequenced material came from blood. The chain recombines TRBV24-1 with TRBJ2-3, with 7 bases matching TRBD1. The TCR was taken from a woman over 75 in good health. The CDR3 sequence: CATSDRDRYVDTDTQYF. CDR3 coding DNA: TGTGCCACCAGTGACCGGGACAGATACGTCGACACAGATACGCAGTATTTT.